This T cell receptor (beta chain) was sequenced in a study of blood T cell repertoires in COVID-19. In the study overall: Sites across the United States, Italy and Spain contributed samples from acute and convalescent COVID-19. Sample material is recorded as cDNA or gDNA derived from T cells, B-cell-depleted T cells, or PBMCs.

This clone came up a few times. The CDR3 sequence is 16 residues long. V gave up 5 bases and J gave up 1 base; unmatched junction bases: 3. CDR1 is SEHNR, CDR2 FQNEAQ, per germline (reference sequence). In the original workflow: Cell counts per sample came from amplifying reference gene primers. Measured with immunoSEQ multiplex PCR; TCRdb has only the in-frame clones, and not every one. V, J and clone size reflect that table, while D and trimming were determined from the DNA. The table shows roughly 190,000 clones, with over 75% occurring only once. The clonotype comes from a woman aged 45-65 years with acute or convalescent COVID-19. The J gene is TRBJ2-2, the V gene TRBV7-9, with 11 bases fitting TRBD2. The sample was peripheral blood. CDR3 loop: CASSPGLAVNTGELFF. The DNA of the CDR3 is TGTGCCAGCAGCCCGGGACTAGCGGTGAACACCGGGGAGCTGTTTTTT.